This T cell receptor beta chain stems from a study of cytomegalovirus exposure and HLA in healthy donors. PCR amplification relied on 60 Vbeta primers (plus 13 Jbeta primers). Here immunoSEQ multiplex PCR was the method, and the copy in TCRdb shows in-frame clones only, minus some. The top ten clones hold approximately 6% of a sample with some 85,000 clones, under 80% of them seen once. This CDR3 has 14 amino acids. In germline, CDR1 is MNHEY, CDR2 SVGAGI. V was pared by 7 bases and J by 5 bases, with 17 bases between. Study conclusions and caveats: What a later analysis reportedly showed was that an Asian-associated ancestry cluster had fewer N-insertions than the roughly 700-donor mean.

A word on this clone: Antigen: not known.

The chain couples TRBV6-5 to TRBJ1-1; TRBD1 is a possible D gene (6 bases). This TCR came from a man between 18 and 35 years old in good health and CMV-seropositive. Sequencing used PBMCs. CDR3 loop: CASTPRQGWTEAFF. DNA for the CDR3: TGTGCCAGCACCCCACGCCAGGGGTGGACTGAAGCTTTCTTT.